A single sample gave rise to the 12 T cell receptor beta chains below, sequenced in a study of early T cells in non-severe SARS-CoV-2 infection. TCRdb processed the 5' RACE reads anew with MiXCR; each CDR3 protein has one entry. The sample consists of around 60,000 distinct CDR3 sequences, roughly 18% of them appearing once. Sequencing used whole blood, obtained at baseline. These receptors were taken from an adult who was a healthcare worker with PCR-confirmed SARS-CoV-2 infection or an uninfected control (not recorded which).

CDR3 coding DNA: TGTGCCAGCAGCTTATCGGGAGTCCAAGAGACCCAGTACTTC. This codes for CASSLSGVQETQYF. The genes are TRBV7-2 and TRBJ2-5; possibly TRBD2 for D (6 bases). Germline CDR1 and CDR2: SGHTA and FQGNSA. The CDR3 loop spans 14 amino acids. The V end was cut by 2 bases, the J end by 1 base, with 8 bases between.

This clonotype was recorded many times. The CDR3 DNA is TGTGCCAGCAGTCAAAGGACTAGCAAGGTTGAGCAGTTCTTC. As protein: CASSQRTSKVEQFF. This chain connects TRBV6-2 or TRBV6-3 to TRBJ2-1, with 8 bases that match TRBD2. Germline V gene lookup returns CDR1 MNHEY and CDR2 SVGEGT. Trimming at V came to 5 bases and at J to 9 bases, leaving 9 bases not matched to a gene. CDR3 length equals 14 residues.

This clonotype was detected a few times. The rearrangement links TRBV5-5 to TRBJ2-2, with a possible D match to TRBD2 (7 bases). This CDR3 has 16 residues. V lost 4 bases and J 12 bases, leaving 25 bases between the germline ends. Germline V gene sequence: CDR1 SGHKS, CDR2 YYEKEE (reference sequence). The CDR3 region is CASSQDGGRILAQLFF. In DNA form, the CDR3 reads TGTGCCAGCAGCCAGGACGGGGGGCGAATTCTAGCGCAGCTGTTTTTT. The full variable domain, completed using reference TRBV5-5 and TRBJ2-2, is DAGVTQSPTHLIKTRGQQVTLRCSPISGHKSVSWYQQVLGQGPQFIFQYYEKEERGRGNFPDRFSARQFPNYSSELNVNALLLGDSALYLCASSQDGGRILAQLFFGEGSRLTVL.

This chain links TRBV5-1 with TRBJ1-1, with a possible D match to TRBD1 (6 bases). Trimming cost V 3 bases and J 5 bases, with 17 bases left between them. This CDR3 is built from 15 residues. Germline V CDR1 and CDR2: SGHRS, YFSETQ. CDR3 nucleotides: TGCGCCAGCAGCTCCCCACAGGGAGTAGGTACTGAAGCTTTCTTT. Amino acids: CASSSPQGVGTEAFF. The whole variable domain, filled in from reference TRBV5-1 and TRBJ1-1, reads KAGVTQTPRYLIKTRGQQVTLSCSPISGHRSVSWYQQTPGQGLQFLFEYFSETQRNKGNFPGRFSGRQFSNSRSEMNVSTLELGDSALYLCASSSPQGVGTEAFFGQGTRLTVV.

The rearrangement uses TRBV6-5 and TRBJ2-3; D unclear. The V end was cut by 6 bases, the J end by 2 bases, with 15 bases between. The germline CDR1 and CDR2 sequences are MNHEY and SVGAGI. The CDR3 consists of 15 residues. The CDR3 reads CASRSFREITDTQYF. CDR3 DNA: TGTGCCAGCAGAAGCTTTAGGGAAATCACAGATACGCAGTATTTT.

This chain links TRBV7-9 with TRBJ1-1, with D maybe TRBD1 (5 bases). The CDR3 is made up of 14 amino acids. Germline loops: CDR1 SEHNR, CDR2 FQNEAQ (reference sequence). The V gene lost 6 bases and the J gene lost 1 base, with 12 bases spanning the gap. The CDR3 DNA follows: TGTGCCAGCAGTTCCGGGACGGCGAACACTGAAGCTTTCTTT. Its protein product is CASSSGTANTEAFF.

This clonotype has at least ten counts. The chain has TRBV5-8 and TRBJ2-2; maybe TRBD1 (5 bases). Trimming left V 0 bases short and J 6 bases short, with 12 bases between. This CDR3 has 15 residues. Germline V CDR1 and CDR2: SGHTS, YDEGEE. In DNA form, the CDR3 reads TGTGCCAGCAGCTTGGCCCGGACAATTTCCGGGGAGCTGTTTTTT. It yields the protein CASSLARTISGELFF.

This clonotype was picked up a small number of times. The rearrangement joins TRBV4-3 to TRBJ1-2, with D unclear. Germline lookup yields CDR1 LGHNA and CDR2 YSLEER. This CDR3 has 12 residues. V lost 1 base and J lost 7, with 7 bases in between. The CDR3 protein is CASSQAGFGYTF. The CDR3 nucleotides read TGCGCCAGCAGCCAAGCGGGGTTTGGCTACACCTTC.

V usage is TRBV5-1 and J usage is TRBJ2-1, with TRBD1 identical over 10 bases. Germline CDR1 and CDR2: SGHRS and YFSETQ. The CDR3 loop spans 16 amino acids. J gave up 9 bases and V 0 bases, and 9 bases lay outside the gene matches. In nucleotides, the CDR3 is TGCGCCAGCAGCTTGGTCCCCGGGACAGGGGTGGGTGAGCAGTTCTTC. It specifies CASSLVPGTGVGEQFF.

This chain uses TRBV7-6 with TRBJ2-7; 10 bases agree with TRBD2. Looked up from germline, CDR1 is SGHVS and CDR2 is FNYEAQ. This CDR3 has 17 residues. Unmatched junction bases numbered 10, after V lost 0 bases and J lost 5 bases. The CDR3 here is CASSLASRASGSHEQYF. CDR3 bases: TGTGCCAGCAGCTTAGCCTCCCGGGCTAGCGGGAGCCACGAGCAGTACTTC.

This clonotype was detected a few times. The chain employs TRBV6-2 or TRBV6-3 and TRBJ1-5; TRBD1 agrees at 9 bases. Germline assignment: CDR1 MNHEY and CDR2 SVGEGT. The CDR3 has 18 residues. V gave up 6 bases and J gave up 2 bases; unmatched junction bases: 14. CDR3 sequence: CASRTGTGRDLGNQPQHF. The DNA for the CDR3 is TGTGCCAGCAGGACCGGGACAGGGAGAGACCTTGGCAATCAGCCCCAGCATTTT.

A few counts support this clonotype. The gene calls are TRBV20-1 and TRBJ2-1; D call uncertain. The CDR3 totals 12 residues. Germline CDR1 DFQATT, CDR2 SNEGSKA (reference sequence). The V end was cut by 3 bases, the J end by 10 bases, with 13 bases between. CDR3 bases: TGCAGTGCTAGGACTCGGAATGAGGAGCAGTTCTTC. Residues: CSARTRNEEQFF.